The T cell receptor beta chain under discussion was sequenced for a study of early T cells in non-severe SARS-CoV-2 infection (dated by TCRdb to the early 2020s). At the level of the whole study: Because TCR sequencing was done on bulk RNA from unsorted whole blood, the alpha and beta chains could not be paired. Study-wide conclusions, independent of this receptor: VDJdb matching was skewed toward anti-spike CD8 responses, so virus-specific expansions were likely underestimated and private and CD4 specificities were missed.

Receptors were amplified or captured by 5' RACE. The reads were generated on a NextSeq 500. In the TCR library protocol, unique molecular identifiers were attached to individual cDNA molecules to correct for PCR bias and sequencing error. TCR alpha and beta chains were both sequenced, and the abundances of alpha and beta sequences in each sample were closely correlated with each other. In the original analysis: V gene, J gene and CDR3 annotation of TCR sequences was performed with Decombinator V4. Expanded TCRs were defined as changing significantly between any two time points under a Poisson model with p below 0.0001. TCR abundances were normalised to the total number of TCRs sequenced per sample and were expressed as counts per million. TRAV1-2 paired with TRAJ12, TRAJ20 or TRAJ33 defined MAIT TCRs, while TRAV10 paired with TRAJ18 defined iNKT TCRs. VDJdb, accessed 1 November 2021, was searched for CMV, EBV and SARS-CoV-2 annotated TCRs, excluding TCRs annotated for multiple antigens. TCRdb reprocessing: public reads trimmed at Q25 with fastp, clones called with MiXCR, in-frame beta chains kept. Identical CDR3 protein sequences are pooled into one entry, listed with their most common genes and DNA. Clone size and V and J calls follow TCRdb, not the original study. Here the sample has under 60,000 distinct CDR3 sequences; roughly 8.2% occur a single time. Around 4.2% of the sample belongs to the ten largest clones.

In the case of this clonotype: No cognate antigen has been identified for it. Base qualities are not at hand, and no much larger clone is one base apart.

The study was a case-control design nested within a healthcare worker cohort in London, UK, with weekly nasopharyngeal swab PCR tests and blood sampling. Between 23 and 31 March 2020, the week of the UK lockdown, healthcare workers were enrolled and then followed up weekly for as long as 16 weeks. The trim is 4 bases for V and 3 bases for J, with a gap of 10 bases between the germline ends. From cysteine to phenylalanine, the CDR3 is 14 amino acids long. Only the CDR3 DNA stays, 42 bases, in frame from base 1. Based on the germline V gene, the CDR1 and CDR2 sequences are SNHLY and FYNNEI. This receptor was obtained from an adult who was a healthcare worker with PCR-confirmed SARS-CoV-2 infection or an uninfected control (not recorded which). The sample comprised whole blood. Recombination connected TRBV2 to TRBJ1-5; the D gene is not confidently resolved. The CDR3: CASSGEGNNQPQHF. The bases read TGTGCCAGCAGTGGGGAAGGTAACAATCAGCCCCAGCATTTT.